Sequencing of this T cell receptor beta chain was carried out in a study of glioma-infiltrating T cells after dendritic cell vaccination. About the research overall: Monocyte-derived dendritic cells, cultured seven days with IL-4 and GM-CSF, were pulsed with autologous tumor lysate.

Study conclusions and caveats: Patients with more pretreatment TILs had longer time to progression and survival.

Primers: 60 V beta forward and 13 J beta reverse. Data came from immunoSEQ multiplex PCR; TCRdb stores just in-frame clones and leaves some out. This table holds tens of thousands of clones, roughly four fifths found once. CDR1 and CDR2 from the germline V gene are GTSNPN and SVGIG (reference sequence). The CDR3 consists of 14 residues. V gave up 2 bases and J gave up 0 bases, with 8 bases separating them. As for time point: after dendritic cell vaccination, including at tumor progression/relapse. Fresh-frozen tumor tissue and more than two years of survival data were available for all. As regards this clone: Antigen specificity is unknown.

The chain is built from TRBV30 and TRBJ1-5; D not certain. The material was blood, obtained after dendritic cell vaccination. The clonotype originates from a human donor with glioblastoma. The CDR3 protein is CAWSTSHSNQPQHF. In DNA, the CDR3 is TGTGCCTGGAGTACATCCCATAGCAATCAGCCCCAGCATTTT.